One sample yielded the 13 T cell receptor beta chains listed below, sequenced in a study of T cell responses to AZD1222 COVID-19 vaccine. Here immunoSEQ multiplex PCR was the method, and the copy in TCRdb shows in-frame clones only, minus some. The sample contains 150,000 to 180,000 clones, 85% to 90% of which appear only once. The sample was peripheral blood, taken on day 0 of MenACWY control vaccination. These receptors were obtained from an adult in good health.

The chain links TRBV6-5 to TRBJ1-1; possible D gene TRBD1, 5 bases. CDR1 MNHEY and CDR2 SVGAGI come from the germline V gene. The CDR3 has 15 residues. V was clipped by 0 bases and J by 5 bases, with 13 bases between them. Written as DNA, the CDR3 is TGTGCCAGCAGTTACTCGAAGCAGGGAGGAACTGAAGCTTTCTTT. It translates to CASSYSKQGGTEAFF.

The CDR3 reads CASSYPPGQMYQETQYF. CDR3 bases: TGTGCCAGCAGTTACCCCCCGGGACAGATGTACCAAGAGACCCAGTACTTC. The rearrangement uses TRBV28 and TRBJ2-5; 7 nucleotides align to TRBD1. Germline CDR1 MDHEN, CDR2 SYDVKM. V gave up 4 bases and J gave up 0 bases; unmatched junction bases: 11. The CDR3 has 17 amino acids.

This clone was found a few times. The rearrangement joins TRBV14 to TRBJ1-1; D gene ambiguous. The ends were cut back, 4 bases at V and 6 bases at J, with 9 bases in the middle. The germline V gene encodes CDR1 SGHDN and CDR2 FVKESK. The CDR3 contains 12 residues. The DNA for the CDR3 is TGTGCCAGCAGCCGCCCTCCGCCTGAAGCTTTCTTT. Encoded protein: CASSRPPPEAFF.

J is TRBJ1-2 and V is TRBV19; D is ambiguous. V lost 7 bases to trimming and J lost 8 bases, with 14 bases between them. Germline V gene lookup returns CDR1 LNHDA and CDR2 SQIVND (reference sequence). CDR3 length: 12 amino acids. CDR3 nucleotide sequence: TGTGCCAGTAAGGCAGCCACGCGAGGCTACACCTTC. This translates into CASKAATRGYTF. Full variable domain (remainder filled in from reference TRBV19 and TRBJ1-2): DGGITQSPKYLFRKEGQNVTLSCEQNLNHDAMYWYRQDPGQGLRLIYYSQIVNDFQKGDIAEGYSVSREKKESFPLTVTSAQKNPTAFYLCASKAATRGYTFGSGTRLTVV.

The chain links TRBV6-4 to TRBJ2-7, with TRBD1 matching 7 bases. After removal of 7 bases from V and 0 bases from J, the junction contained 6 bases not matched to a gene. Germline V gene lookup returns CDR1 MRHNA and CDR2 SNTAGT. The CDR3 length is 14 residues. The CDR3 spells CASTSGQDSYEQYV. The DNA of the CDR3 is TGTGCCAGCACCAGTGGACAGGACTCCTACGAGCAGTACGTC.

This chain joins TRBV4-1 and TRBJ1-5; D is unresolved. Germline CDR1 and CDR2: MGHRA and YSYEKL. The V and J ends lost 1 base and 4 bases respectively, with 11 bases between them. The CDR3 is made up of 15 amino acids. The DNA for the CDR3 is TGCGCCAGCAGCCAAGGGGAGATGGGGAATCAGCCCCAGCATTTT. This codes for CASSQGEMGNQPQHF.

The chain combines TRBV16 with TRBJ1-1; D ambiguous. Trimming shortened V by 4 bases and J by 4 bases, and 13 bases separated the two germline ends. This CDR3 comprises 14 residues. CDR1 and CDR2 from the germline V gene are KGHSY and FQNENV. CDR3 sequence: CASSLARVGTEAFF. Here the CDR3 DNA reads TGTGCCAGCAGCCTTGCTCGGGTTGGCACTGAAGCTTTCTTT.

The chain couples TRBV2 to TRBJ1-1, with D unclear. The CDR3 has 13 residues. The germline V gene has CDR1 SNHLY and CDR2 FYNNEI. Trimming removed 8 bases from V and 0 bases from J, with 10 bases in between. CDR3 bases: TGTGCCAGCGGCGGACCGATGAACACTGAAGCTTTCTTT. It codes for CASGGPMNTEAFF.

The chain is built from TRBV4-1 and TRBJ1-4, with D unclear. The CDR3 has 15 residues. The germline V gene has CDR1 MGHRA and CDR2 YSYEKL. V lost 4 bases to trimming and J lost 5 bases, with 14 bases between them. The CDR3 region is CASSPSLTANEKLFF. CDR3 in DNA: TGCGCCAGCAGCCCAAGTCTCACGGCGAATGAAAAACTGTTTTTT.

This clone appeared a single time. This chain's CDR3 is CASSDSQPYEQYF. DNA of the CDR3: TGTGCCAGCAGTGATTCCCAACCCTACGAGCAGTACTTC. This chain uses TRBV2 with TRBJ2-7; D remains ambiguous. Germline V CDR1 and CDR2: SNHLY, FYNNEI. V was clipped by 3 bases and J by 2 bases, with 8 bases between them. The length of the CDR3 is 13 residues.

This chain joins TRBV30 and TRBJ1-1; D remains ambiguous. The V end was cut by 0 bases, the J end by 1 base, with 15 bases between. Germline lookup yields CDR1 GTSNPN and CDR2 SVGIG (reference sequence). The CDR3 has 16 residues. The DNA for the CDR3 is TGTGCCTGGAGTGTATGGGGAGGACGCAAGAACACTGAAGCTTTCTTT. Amino acids: CAWSVWGGRKNTEAFF.

This chain uses TRBV4-3 with TRBJ2-2, with 8 bases lining up with TRBD2. The CDR3 runs 16 residues. The germline V gene has CDR1 LGHNA and CDR2 YSLEER. The junction had 8 bases not matched to a gene; V was cut back by 5 bases and J by 3 bases. The CDR3 DNA follows: TGCGCCAGCAGCTACTCCCGGGGACTAGACACCGGGGAGCTGTTTTTT. It specifies CASSYSRGLDTGELFF.

The CDR3 loop is CASSVLAGASGEQYF. CDR3 coding DNA: TGTGCCAGTAGTGTCCTAGCGGGAGCATCAGGCGAGCAGTACTTC. The genes are TRBV19 and TRBJ2-7; 10 bases match TRBD2. The germline V gene has CDR1 LNHDA and CDR2 SQIVND (reference sequence). The CDR3 is 15 amino acids. J lost 6 bases, V lost 5 bases, and 10 bases had no gene match.